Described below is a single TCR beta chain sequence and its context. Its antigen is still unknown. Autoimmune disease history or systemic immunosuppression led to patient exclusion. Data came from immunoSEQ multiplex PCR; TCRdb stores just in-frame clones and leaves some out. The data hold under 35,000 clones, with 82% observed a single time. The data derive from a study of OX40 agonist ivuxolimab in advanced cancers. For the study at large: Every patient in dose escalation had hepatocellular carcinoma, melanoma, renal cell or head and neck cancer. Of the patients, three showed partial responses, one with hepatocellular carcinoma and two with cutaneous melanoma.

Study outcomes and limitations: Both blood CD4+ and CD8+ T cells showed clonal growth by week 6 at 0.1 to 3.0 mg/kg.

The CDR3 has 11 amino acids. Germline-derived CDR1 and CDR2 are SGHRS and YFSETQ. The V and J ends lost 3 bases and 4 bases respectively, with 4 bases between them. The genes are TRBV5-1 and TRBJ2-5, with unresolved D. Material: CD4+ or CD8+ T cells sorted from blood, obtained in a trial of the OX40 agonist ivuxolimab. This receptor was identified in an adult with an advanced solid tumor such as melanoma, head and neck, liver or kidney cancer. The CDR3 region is CASSSAETQYF. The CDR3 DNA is TGCGCCAGCAGCTCGGCAGAGACCCAGTACTTC.